This section outlines one TCR beta chain sequence together with its context. This clonotype was seen repeatedly, ten times or more. The clone's antigen remains unknown. No much larger clone is present one base from it, and per-base qualities are unavailable. CDR3 length: 14 amino acids, cysteine to phenylalanine. The only DNA kept is the CDR3, 42 bases in frame from the first base. CDR1 and CDR2 (KGHDR, SFDVKD) derive from the germline V gene. The germline V end is reduced by 3 bases and the J end by 4 bases; junction bases left unmatched: 3. Library method: PCR. TCRdb shows the sequencer as Illumina HiSeq 4000. Bulk TCR libraries were prepared as previously described, using TCR primers listed in Table S5. Total RNA was purified with the Qiagen AllPrep DNA/RNA kit. Before analysis, reads from multiple sequencing runs of the same library were pooled. The original pipeline was this. Reads were retained only if an exact TCR constant sequence was present, and the retained reads were trimmed to 150 nt and grouped according to their 12-nt molecular barcodes. Within each barcode group, reads were sub-clustered at a 15% Levenshtein threshold, and quality-weighted consensus sequences were built per RNA molecule. Non-functional sequences were excluded, and lower-count sequences lying one edit away from another sequence were also excluded. On the basis of fitting two negative binomial distributions, barcode sub-clusters with fewer than 20% of the maximum read count were discarded. TCRdb reran the public reads through fastp at Q25 and MiXCR, keeping productive beta chains. Under each unique CDR3 protein, matching rows form one entry showing the most common genes and DNA. It is TCRdb's table, rather than the study itself, that gives the V and J calls and clone size. This sample is represented by 50,000 to 65,000 distinct CDR3 sequences; 20% to 25% of them were singletons. The ten largest clones capture approximately 1.9% of the sample.

The record originates from a study of molecular identifiers for immune sequencing clone quantification (dated by TCRdb to 2017 to 2018). About the study as a whole: For a replicate experiment, RNA from 20,000 or 100,000 naive CD8 T cells was divided into five aliquots, and four of the five aliquots were sequenced. CD8 T cells were used in a methods study to benchmark molecular-identifier clustering-based TCR repertoire sequencing (MIDCIRS) and TCR RNA copy counting. Points the paper makes about the study in general: Highly expanded clone sizes could be underestimated if identical TCR molecules share a barcode. Clones above 20 RNA copies held over 99% of molecules in CMV-specific effector cells but under 1% in naive cells. Modeling indicated about three TCR RNA copies recovered per cell, compared with about 10 by digital PCR, which implies a capture efficiency of approximately 30%. Spiked-in Jurkat TCR RNA equivalent to a single cell was reported to be detectable even among one million naive CD8 T cells. When barcode sub-clustering was left out, chimeric consensus sequences inflated TCR diversity, with chimeras reaching as high as 47%. Spiked-in Jurkat TCR RNA (10 copies' worth), which is not part of the donor repertoire, was contained in the naive libraries.

Libraries of naive CD8 T cells were built from about 21,000 to 970,000 sorted cells, with 10%, 30% or 50% of the purified RNA used. Naive CD8 T cells were FACS-sorted as CD8+CD4-CCR7+CD45RA+ on a BD FACSAria II into RLT Plus buffer. Roughly ten TCR copies' worth of Jurkat RNA were spiked into roughly 19,000-1,000,000 naive CD8 T cell samples to test detection sensitivity. Enrichment of CD8 T cells was performed with RosetteSep CD8+ T Cell Enrichment Cocktail and Ficoll-Paque, after which ACK red cell lysis was carried out. The sample comprised naive CD8+ T cells from blood, with Jurkat cell RNA spiked in. In light of the paper, this sample's cell subset or site label describes: FACS-sorted CD8+CD4-CCR7+CD45RA+ naive T cells. This TCR was recovered from a human donor in good health. Some libraries in this study had Jurkat cell RNA spiked in. The sequence joins TRBV24-1 to TRBJ2-3; TRBD2 fits 7 bases in the junction. Read as DNA, the sequence is TGTGCCACCAGTGATGCCGCGGGGGCAGATACGCAGTATTTT. This yields the protein CATSDAAGADTQYF.